This TCR beta chain was obtained from a study of shared clonotypes between healthy human individuals. The study, taken as a whole, reports: Of the naive CD4 clonotypes, about 5% were shared across several donors. Limited genetic and exposure-history diversity came from having few donors.

Comments on this clone: The antigen remains undetermined.

With 3 bases removed from V and 6 bases from J, the gap between germline ends came to 15 bases. CDR3 length: 15 residues. Germline V gene data show CDR1 as MDHEN and CDR2 as SYDVKM. As handled by the study authors: ImmunoSEQ yielded junction-only sequences lacking quality scores, so filtering differed. Using immunoSEQ multiplex PCR, the repertoire was profiled, and TCRdb retains in-frame clones only, with some absent. Clone size and the V and J calls come from that table; the DNA yielded D and trimming. The sample holds 1.5 million to 1.9 million clones, about 98% seen once. CD4+ cells underwent separation, giving CD45RA+ naive and CD45RA-negative memory subsets.

The chain is built from TRBV28 and TRBJ2-4; either TRBD1 or TRBD2 may fit D (5 bases each). The receptor's source is a man between 25 and 39 years old in good health. Input material: naive CD4+ T cells sorted from blood. Documented subset: CD45RA+ positively selected. The CDR3 bases are TGTGCCAGCAGTTTCTCAGGGTCGGGGCCAAACATTCAGTACTTC. It yields the protein CASSFSGSGPNIQYF.